The next 21 T cell receptor beta chains were all read from a single sample in a study of blood T cell repertoires in COVID-19. Sequencing used immunoSEQ multiplex PCR; TCRdb keeps in-frame clones, though not all of them. The sample holds roughly 99,000 clones, around 88% seen once. The sample was peripheral blood. These receptors were obtained from a man between 45 and 60 years old with active or convalescent COVID-19.

The chain links TRBV9 to TRBJ1-2; the D gene is possibly TRBD1 (5 bases). Germline CDR1 SGDLS, CDR2 YYNGEE. The CDR3 spans 17 residues. V was cut by 4 bases and J by 8 bases, with 27 bases left in between. CDR3 DNA sequence: TGTGCCAGCAGCCCCAGGGAGGGAGCCACTAATTATATAGGCTACACCTTC. Its protein is CASSPREGATNYIGYTF.

This clone was counted between two and nine times. The rearrangement links TRBV20-1 to TRBJ1-5; TRBD1 matches at 9 bases. From germline, CDR1 is DFQATT and CDR2 SNEGSKA (reference sequence). CDR3 size: 14 residues. V trimming: 3 bases; J trimming: 6 bases; junction bases outside the gene matches: 6. Written as DNA, the CDR3 is TGCAGTGCTAGTACAGGGGGCGAGGTTCAGCCCCAGCATTTT. This codes for CSASTGGEVQPQHF.

Points on this clone: This specimen includes other DNA sequences encoding the same CDR3. V gene TRBV3-1 (or the pseudogene TRBV3-2) combines with J gene TRBJ1-5; D remains unclear. This CDR3 has 14 amino acids. Germline V gene lookup returns CDR1 LGHDT and CDR2 YNNKEL (reference sequence). V was clipped by 0 bases and J by 4 bases, with 7 bases between them. The CDR3 DNA sequence: TGTGCCAGCAGCCAAGATTCGGTGAATCAGCCCCAGCATTTT. It specifies CASSQDSVNQPQHF.

V is TRBV2 and J is TRBJ2-1; TRBD1 matches at 8 bases. The germline V gene has CDR1 SNHLY and CDR2 FYNNEI. The CDR3 sequence is 14 residues long. V trimming: 7 bases; J trimming: 4 bases; junction bases outside the gene matches: 6. The DNA of the CDR3 is TGTGCCAGCATAAGGGACAGGCAGTACAATGAGCAGTTCTTC. It yields the protein CASIRDRQYNEQFF. Supplemented by reference TRBV2 and TRBJ2-1, the full variable domain reads EPEVTQTPSHQVTQMGQEVILRCVPISNHLYFYWYRQILGQKVEFLVSFYNNEISEKSEIFDDQFSVERPDGSNFTLKIRSTKLEDSAMYFCASIRDRQYNEQFFGPGTRLTVL.

The chain combines TRBV5-1 with TRBJ1-5, with D tentatively TRBD1 (5 bases). Trimming took 0 bases from V and 4 from J, leaving 5 bases between them. Looked up from germline, CDR1 is SGHRS and CDR2 is YFSETQ. This CDR3 comprises 13 residues. The CDR3 DNA reads as TGCGCCAGCAGCTTGGGACAGAATCAGCCCCAGCATTTT. This translates into CASSLGQNQPQHF.

The gene calls are TRBV27 and TRBJ2-7; 10 bases agree with TRBD1. Germline V gene sequence: CDR1 MNHEY, CDR2 SMNVEV (reference sequence). With 4 bases clipped from V and 4 bases from J, the junction kept 10 bases outside the gene matches. The CDR3 contains 16 residues. This chain's CDR3 is CASSYRYGQGGYEQYF. CDR3 nucleotides: TGTGCCAGCAGTTATCGGTACGGACAGGGGGGTTACGAGCAGTACTTC.

This clone was seen a single time. The chain is built from TRBV3-1 (or the pseudogene TRBV3-2) and TRBJ2-1, with D perhaps matching TRBD1 (6 bases). The CDR3 has 14 residues. Trimming left V 7 bases short and J 7 bases short, with 17 bases between. Germline-derived CDR1 and CDR2 are LGHDT and YNNKEL (reference sequence). The DNA for the CDR3 is TGTGCCAGCACCGAACGAGGGGGACAAAATGAGCAGTTCTTC. As protein: CASTERGGQNEQFF.

The chain has TRBV2 and TRBJ2-5; D gene uncertain. From germline, CDR1 is SNHLY and CDR2 FYNNEI. The CDR3 has 16 residues. V gave up 4 bases and J gave up 0 bases, with 15 bases separating them. The CDR3 nucleotides read TGTGCCAGCAGTGTCGAATCCCGGGTGTACCAAGAGACCCAGTACTTC. Its protein is CASSVESRVYQETQYF.

The chain employs TRBV3-1 (or the pseudogene TRBV3-2) and TRBJ1-1, with 11 bases matching TRBD1. This CDR3 is 16 amino acids long. Germline CDR1 is LGHDT and CDR2 is YNNKEL (reference sequence). V lost 3 bases to trimming and J lost 2 bases; unmatched junction nucleotides: 5. The CDR3 DNA reads as TGTGCCAGCAGCCACGGACAGGGGGCAGATAACACTGAAGCTTTCTTT. Residues: CASSHGQGADNTEAFF.

V gene TRBV28 combines with J gene TRBJ1-5, with 7 positions matching TRBD1. In germline, CDR1 is MDHEN, CDR2 SYDVKM. The length of the CDR3 is 16 residues. V was pared by 7 bases and J by 0 bases, with 9 bases of the junction left unmatched. CDR3 nucleotides: TGTGCCAGCACTAGGACAGGCGGCAATAGCAATCAGCCCCAGCATTTT. The encoded protein is CASTRTGGNSNQPQHF. Filled out from reference TRBV28 and TRBJ1-5, the complete variable domain reads DVKVTQSSRYLVKRTGEKVFLECVQDMDHENMFWYRQDPGLGLRLIYFSYDVKMKEKGDIPEGYSVSREKKERFSLILESASTNQTSMYLCASTRTGGNSNQPQHFGDGTRLSIL.

This clone was recorded only once. V usage is TRBV12-5 and J usage is TRBJ2-4; 12 positions match TRBD1. The length of the CDR3 is 18 residues. The V segment lost 7 bases and the J segment 5 bases; nucleotides outside the gene matches: 15. Germline CDR1 and CDR2: LGHNT and FRNRAP. The CDR3 sequence is CASARDRGLGVGENIQYF. CDR3 DNA: TGTGCTAGTGCCCGGGACAGGGGGCTGGGCGTTGGGGAAAACATTCAGTACTTC.

This chain joins TRBV5-1 and TRBJ2-1, with 10 bases fitting TRBD2. V was clipped by 3 bases and J by 6 bases; unmatched bases: 18. The CDR3 is 19 amino acids. The germline V gene has CDR1 SGHRS and CDR2 YFSETQ. CDR3 in amino acids: CASSSQGLAGVLSVNEQFF. For the CDR3, the DNA is TGCGCCAGCAGCTCGCAAGGCCTAGCGGGAGTACTCTCCGTCAATGAGCAGTTCTTC.

The chain uses TRBV19 and TRBJ1-5, with 8 bases identical to TRBD1. This CDR3 is 15 amino acids long. Germline lookup yields CDR1 LNHDA and CDR2 SQIVND (reference sequence). The trim removed 8 bases at V and 0 bases at J, leaving 6 bases unmatched. CDR3 in DNA: TGTGCCAGTTCCCAGGGGGCGCGTAGCAATCAGCCCCAGCATTTT. This encodes CASSQGARSNQPQHF.

The chain combines TRBV7-8 with TRBJ2-2; TRBD1 aligns across 7 bases. CDR1 is SGHVS, CDR2 FQNEAQ, per germline. CDR3 length equals 16 residues. The J segment lost 2 bases and the V segment lost 3 bases, leaving 6 bases of the junction unmatched. The CDR3 region has the DNA TGTGCCAGCAGCTTGTTAGGGACAGCTAACACCGGGGAGCTGTTTTTT. This encodes CASSLLGTANTGELFF.

This chain links TRBV27 with TRBJ1-2; D is possibly TRBD1 (6 bases). Looked up from germline, CDR1 is MNHEY and CDR2 is SMNVEV (reference sequence). The CDR3 covers 16 residues. With 2 bases removed from V and 7 bases from J, the gap between germline ends came to 20 bases. The CDR3 region has the DNA TGTGCCAGCAGTTTAGGGGCCCTCAGGGGCTTCGGTGGCTACACCTTC. Translating gives CASSLGALRGFGGYTF.

This rearrangement joins TRBV5-1 to TRBJ2-7; a weak D match, TRBD2 (6 bases). The CDR3 contains 13 residues. Germline V gene lookup returns CDR1 SGHRS and CDR2 YFSETQ. Deletions cut 5 bases from V and 1 base from J, with 10 bases between. The CDR3 protein is CASRQGGSYEQYF. CDR3 bases: TGCGCCAGCAGGCAGGGAGGTTCCTACGAGCAGTACTTC.

The chain is built from TRBV25-1 and TRBJ2-5; 11 nucleotides match TRBD2. The CDR3 contains 14 residues. V shed 5 bases, J shed 3 bases, and the junction held 2 bases outside the gene matches. The germline V gene encodes CDR1 MGHDK and CDR2 SYGVNS. CDR3 DNA sequence: TGTGCCAGCAGTTTAGCGGGGGGGGAAGAGACCCAGTACTTC. Amino acids: CASSLAGGEETQYF. The full variable domain, in which reference TRBV25-1 and TRBJ2-5 provide the parts outside the CDR3, is EADIYQTPRYLVIGTGKKITLECSQTMGHDKMYWYQQDPGMELHLIHYSYGVNSTEKGDLSSESTVSRIRTEHFPLTLESARPSHTSQYLCASSLAGGEETQYFGPGTRLLVL.

CDR3 sequence reads: CASSQDRSSEGWYEQYF. CDR3 bases: TGCGCCAGCAGCCAAGATAGGTCTAGTGAAGGATGGTACGAGCAGTACTTC. V is TRBV4-1 and J is TRBJ2-7; no firm D call. V was cut by 0 bases and J by 4 bases, with 19 bases left in between. Looked up from germline, CDR1 is MGHRA and CDR2 is YSYEKL. The CDR3 covers 17 residues.

The chain couples TRBV6-2 or TRBV6-3 to TRBJ2-2; a possible D gene is TRBD2 (6 bases). The CDR3 has 16 residues. Germline V CDR1 and CDR2: MNHEY, SVGEGT. The V gene lost 4 bases and the J gene lost 0 bases, with 12 bases spanning the gap. The chain's CDR3 is CASSLAGTANTGELFF. The DNA for the CDR3 is TGTGCCAGCAGTTTGGCGGGGACCGCGAACACCGGGGAGCTGTTTTTT.

The chain couples TRBV19 to TRBJ1-4; TRBD1 matches at 7 bases. This CDR3 contains 14 residues. Germline lookup yields CDR1 LNHDA and CDR2 SQIVND (reference sequence). J lost 5 bases, V lost 10 bases, and 10 bases had no gene match. CDR3 DNA: TGTGCCACCAAACCGGGACAGAAGAATGAAAAACTGTTTTTT. Protein sequence: CATKPGQKNEKLFF.

The CDR3 region has the DNA TGTGCCAGCAGTGAATTACCGAGGGCCTACAATCAGCCCCAGCATTTT. It is translated as CASSELPRAYNQPQHF. The chain combines TRBV6-1 with TRBJ1-5; D is unclear. The V gene's germline CDR1 is MNHNS and CDR2 SASEGT. This CDR3 has 16 amino acids. V lost 2 bases and J lost 3, with 14 bases in between.